A selection of T cell receptor beta chains follows, all from one sample in a study of long-term antiretroviral therapy in people with HIV. The assay was immunoSEQ multiplex PCR, and TCRdb's table has in-frame clones only and misses some. The sample yields 25,000 or so clones, about 88% seen once. Sample: unsorted PBMCs, taken 1.9 years after starting antiretroviral therapy. The receptors were sampled from a woman aged 30 to 39 with HIV. Both conserved end residues are part of each CDR3. Fields, in order: CDR3 DNA, CDR3 protein, D gene, J gene, V gene, clone size. A D gene is named only where the DNA matches it firmly. The size of a clone is reported for some rows only, either as once, few or many, or as a class for expanded clones.

DNA: TGTGCCAGCAGTGAAGGTTTACAGGTCACAGATACGCAGTATTTT
CDR3: CASSEGLQVTDTQYF
D: NA
J: TRBJ2-3
V: TRBV6-1
size: NA

DNA: TGTGCCAGCAGTGTGACTGGAGGTGGGTTAGAGACCCAGTACTTC
CDR3: CASSVTGGGLETQYF
D: NA
J: TRBJ2-5
V: TRBV2
size: NA

DNA: TGTGCCAGCAGCTTAGGGTACACCGGGGAGCTGTTTTTT
CDR3: CASSLGYTGELFF
D: NA
J: TRBJ2-2
V: TRBV11-3
size: NA

DNA: TGTGCCAGCAGCCCCCGGGGCAGGGCGACATTTTACACTGAAGCTTTCTTT
CDR3: CASSPRGRATFYTEAFF
D: NA
J: TRBJ1-1
V: TRBV5-6
size: NA

DNA: TGTGCCAGCAGTGCTACACCCTATGGCTACACCTTC
CDR3: CASSATPYGYTF
D: NA
J: TRBJ1-2
V: TRBV25-1
size: NA

DNA: TGTGCCAGTAGTATGGGTATCAGGGCGGCCAGCAATCAGCCCCAGCATTTT
CDR3: CASSMGIRAASNQPQHF
D: NA
J: TRBJ1-5
V: TRBV19
size: NA

DNA: TGCAGCGTGGGACAGGACTCCACTGAAGCTTTCTTT
CDR3: CSVGQDSTEAFF
D: TRBD1
J: TRBJ1-1
V: TRBV29-1
size: NA

DNA: TGTGCCAGCAGCGACCGACAGGGCACTCGAGACGGCTCTGGAAACACCATATATTTT
CDR3: CASSDRQGTRDGSGNTIYF
D: TRBD1
J: TRBJ1-3
V: TRBV9
size: NA

DNA: TGTGCCAGCATTGGGGGTGTAGGGAACACTGAAGCTTTCTTT
CDR3: CASIGGVGNTEAFF
D: NA
J: TRBJ1-1
V: TRBV6-6
size: NA

DNA: TGTGCCAGCAGTTACCGGGAGGCGGATGGCTACACCTTC
CDR3: CASSYREADGYTF
D: NA
J: TRBJ1-2
V: TRBV6-5
size: NA

DNA: TGTGCCAGCAGTGAAGGCAGTATGGATGAGCAGTTCTTC
CDR3: CASSEGSMDEQFF
D: NA
J: TRBJ2-1
V: TRBV6-4
size: NA

DNA: TGTGCTAGTGGCCAACAGGGGTATAATTCACCCCTCCACTTT
CDR3: CASGQQGYNSPLHF
D: TRBD1
J: TRBJ1-6
V: TRBV12-5
size: NA

DNA: TGTGCCAGCAGCGAAACAATTAACACTGAAGCTTTCTTT
CDR3: CASSETINTEAFF
D: NA
J: TRBJ1-1
V: TRBV7-2
size: NA

DNA: TGTGCCAGCAGCGACCGGGACAGGCAAGAGACCCAGTACTTC
CDR3: CASSDRDRQETQYF
D: TRBD1
J: TRBJ2-5
V: TRBV9
size: NA

DNA: TGTGCCAGCTATGGGGGGGCGACCTATGGCTACACCTTC
CDR3: CASYGGATYGYTF
D: NA
J: TRBJ1-2
V: TRBV2
size: NA

DNA: TGTGCCACCAGCAGAGGCGGGACAGGAAATTCACCCCTCCACTTT
CDR3: CATSRGGTGNSPLHF
D: TRBD1
J: TRBJ1-6
V: TRBV15
size: NA

DNA: TGTGCCAGTACAGGGAGGACCTATAATTCACCCCTCCACTTT
CDR3: CASTGRTYNSPLHF
D: NA
J: TRBJ1-6
V: TRBV6-1
size: few

DNA: TGTGCCAGCACAACAGGGGGGAGGTACGAGCAGTACTTC
CDR3: CASTTGGRYEQYF
D: TRBD1
J: TRBJ2-7
V: TRBV28
size: NA

DNA: TGCAGCGGAGCCAGGACAGGGGCCCACGAGCAGTACTTC
CDR3: CSGARTGAHEQYF
D: TRBD1
J: TRBJ2-7
V: TRBV29-1
size: NA

DNA: TGTGCCAGCAAGCGACAGGGGGCTCGCTACGAGCAGTACTTC
CDR3: CASKRQGARYEQYF
D: TRBD1
J: TRBJ2-7
V: TRBV28
size: NA

DNA: TGCGCCAGCAGCCAAGTGCCACGGGGGGAGAACCCCTATGGCTACACCTTC
CDR3: CASSQVPRGENPYGYTF
D: NA
J: TRBJ1-2
V: TRBV4-1
size: few

DNA: TGTGCCAGCTCACCTCGGACAGATTCTGAAGCTTTCTTT
CDR3: CASSPRTDSEAFF
D: NA
J: TRBJ1-1
V: TRBV18
size: NA

DNA: TGCGCCAGCAGCTTCGGAGGGAGCGGTTCAGAGACCCAGTACTTC
CDR3: CASSFGGSGSETQYF
D: NA
J: TRBJ2-5
V: TRBV5-1
size: NA

DNA: TGTGCCAGTAGCTATGAGAAGGGCTATGGCTACACCTTC
CDR3: CASSYEKGYGYTF
D: NA
J: TRBJ1-2
V: TRBV19
size: NA

DNA: TGTGCCACCAGCAGAGATTACCCCAGGTGGTTGGATGAGCAGTTCTTC
CDR3: CATSRDYPRWLDEQFF
D: NA
J: TRBJ2-1
V: TRBV15
size: NA

DNA: TGTGCCAGCAGCTTAAGGGTCGAGGGGACCACCGGGGAGCTGTTTTTT
CDR3: CASSLRVEGTTGELFF
D: NA
J: TRBJ2-2
V: TRBV11-2
size: once

DNA: TGTGCCAGCAGCACCTCGACACGACGAAACTACAATGAGCAGTTCTTC
CDR3: CASSTSTRRNYNEQFF
D: NA
J: TRBJ2-1
V: TRBV7-8
size: NA

DNA: TGCGCCAGCAGTGAGAAGCCCGCTTACCCTTCACCCCTCCACTTT
CDR3: CASSEKPAYPSPLHF
D: NA
J: TRBJ1-6
V: TRBV10-2
size: few

DNA: TGTGCCACCGAATCAGTTAGGGACTATGGCTACACCTTC
CDR3: CATESVRDYGYTF
D: NA
J: TRBJ1-2
V: TRBV10-3
size: NA

DNA: TGTGCCAGCAGCCTCACAGGGGGGGGAAACACCATATATTTT
CDR3: CASSLTGGGNTIYF
D: TRBD1
J: TRBJ1-3
V: TRBV28
size: once

DNA: TGTGCCAGCAGCCAACGACTAGCGGGGGGGGTAGGGGCCAACGTCCTGACTTTC
CDR3: CASSQRLAGGVGANVLTF
D: TRBD2
J: TRBJ2-6
V: TRBV4-2
size: once

DNA: TGCAGCGTTGATCGGGGGGGGAAAAATGAGCAGTTCTTC
CDR3: CSVDRGGKNEQFF
D: TRBD2
J: TRBJ2-1
V: TRBV29-1
size: NA

DNA: TGCGCCAGCAGCTTCTCCCTCCCAAGCACCGGGGAGCTGTTTTTT
CDR3: CASSFSLPSTGELFF
D: NA
J: TRBJ2-2
V: TRBV5-1
size: few

DNA: TGTGCCAGCAGCTTTGTAGGAACCTGGGGGACCCAGTACTTC
CDR3: CASSFVGTWGTQYF
D: NA
J: TRBJ2-5
V: TRBV11-2
size: NA

DNA: TGCGCCAGCACCAAACTAGCGGGGGGCCTCACAGATACGCAGTATTTT
CDR3: CASTKLAGGLTDTQYF
D: TRBD2
J: TRBJ2-3
V: TRBV10-2
size: NA

DNA: TGTGCCAGCAGTTCCCAATTCAGCAGAAACAATCAGCCCCAGCATTTT
CDR3: CASSSQFSRNNQPQHF
D: NA
J: TRBJ1-5
V: TRBV27
size: NA

DNA: TGTGCCAGCAGCCCTGGGACAGGGAAGGCCAACGTCCTGACTTTC
CDR3: CASSPGTGKANVLTF
D: TRBD1
J: TRBJ2-6
V: TRBV5-6
size: NA

DNA: TGTGCCACCAGTCCGGGGACAGTTAATACCGGGGAGCTGTTTTTT
CDR3: CATSPGTVNTGELFF
D: TRBD1
J: TRBJ2-2
V: TRBV15
size: NA

DNA: TGTGCCAGCAGCGACGAGCACACCGGGGAGCTGTTTTTT
CDR3: CASSDEHTGELFF
D: NA
J: TRBJ2-2
V: TRBV5-6
size: NA

DNA: TGTGCCAGTAACGAGGACAGGGCCTTTCAGCCCCAGCATTTT
CDR3: CASNEDRAFQPQHF
D: TRBD1
J: TRBJ1-5
V: TRBV19
size: NA

DNA: TGTGCCAGCAGCTCGGACAGGGGATTCTACGAGCAGTACTTC
CDR3: CASSSDRGFYEQYF
D: TRBD1
J: TRBJ2-7
V: TRBV14
size: NA